This record concerns one T cell receptor (beta chain) sequence. Per the original methods: Amplification of reference gene primers provided the estimated nucleated cell counts. Profiling relied on immunoSEQ multiplex PCR, and the TCRdb table lists in-frame clones only, not all of them. The V and J calls and clone size were taken over from that table, and D and trimming were inferred from the DNA. The repertoire holds roughly 140,000 clones, roughly 88% seen once, with roughly 10% in the top ten. This sample was included in a study of blood T cell repertoires in COVID-19. Study-level information: Collection of acute and convalescent COVID-19 samples took place in the United States, Italy and Spain. Nucleic acid was either cDNA or gDNA, and it came from T cells, B-cell-depleted T cells, or PBMCs.

The length of the CDR3 is 17 residues. Germline CDR1 KGHSH, CDR2 LQKENI. With V trimmed by 2 bases and J by 2 bases, 8 bases remained unmatched. This sequence originates from a man between 60 and 75 years old with active or convalescent COVID-19. The sequenced material came from peripheral blood. The rearrangement uses TRBV18 and TRBJ2-2; TRBD1 matches 7 bases. The CDR3 sequence is CASSPNKGTVNTGELFF. CDR3 bases: TGTGCCAGCTCACCAAACAAAGGGACAGTAAACACCGGGGAGCTGTTTTTT.